These 27 T cell receptor beta chains originate from one sample sequenced in a study of T cell repertoires in aging, cancer and after chemotherapy. The template was genomic DNA from peripheral blood, not RNA. Rearranged V-D-J TRB sequences were amplified with a mixed TRB-A/B primer pool. A single record per CDR3 protein comes from TCRdb applying MiXCR to the multiplex PCR reads. Of more than 2,500 distinct CDR3 sequences in the sample, approximately 29% were seen once. Specimen: blood. Every receptor here comes from a human donor in good health.

This clonotype was seen a handful of times. V and J are TRBV9 and TRBJ2-3, with D uncertain. There are 14 residues in the CDR3. Germline CDR1 and CDR2: SGDLS and YYNGEE. The V end was cut by 4 bases, the J end by 1 base, with 10 bases between. The chain's CDR3 is CASSPNAGTDTQYF. The CDR3 DNA sequence: TGTGCCAGCAGCCCTAATGCTGGCACAGATACGCAGTATTTT.

This clonotype was observed a few times. The gene calls are TRBV6-2 or TRBV6-3 and TRBJ1-5; D remains ambiguous. CDR1 MNHEY and CDR2 SVGEGT come from the germline V gene. This CDR3 spans 12 amino acids. The germline V and J ends were trimmed by 10 bases and 4 bases, with 11 bases remaining between them. The CDR3 coding sequence is TGTGCCACCACAGATTTTAATCAGCCCCAGCATTTT. Its protein product is CATTDFNQPQHF.

As concerns this clonotype: This clone may be a read error of a much larger clone one base away. V gene TRBV27 combines with J gene TRBJ1-5; possibly TRBD1 for D (6 bases). The CDR3 covers 14 residues. CDR1 and CDR2 from the germline V gene are MNHEY and SMNVEV (reference sequence). Trimming cost V 10 bases and J 8 bases, with 21 bases left between them. CDR3: CATRTQGSFEPQHF. The CDR3 DNA reads as TGTGCCACCAGAACACAGGGTTCCTTTGAGCCCCAGCATTTT.

Relative to its sample, this clonotype is medium-sized (0.01 to 0.1%). The rearrangement links TRBV19 to TRBJ2-7; possibly TRBD2 for D (6 bases). Germline V CDR1 and CDR2: LNHDA, SQIVND (reference sequence). The CDR3 totals 14 residues. Trimming shortened V by 3 bases and J by 4 bases, and 13 bases separated the two germline ends. This CDR3 is CASSMGDSRYEQYF. CDR3 DNA: TGTGCCAGTAGTATGGGGGACTCTCGGTACGAGCAGTACTTC.

This clonotype was picked up a small number of times. The CDR3 spells CASSLGRGREAFF. The CDR3 DNA follows: TGTGCCAGCAGCTTGGGTCGGGGCCGTGAAGCTTTCTTT. This sequence joins TRBV5-8 and TRBJ1-1; the D gene is possibly TRBD1 (5 bases). Trimming stripped 0 bases from V and 7 bases from J, with 10 bases between. Germline V lookup: CDR1 SGHTS, CDR2 YDEGEE. The CDR3 covers 13 residues.

V and J are TRBV5-6 and TRBJ2-3; D is possibly TRBD1 (5 bases). Germline CDR1 SGHDT, CDR2 YYEEEE. V was cut by 0 bases and J by 0 bases, with 11 bases left in between. The CDR3 totals 16 residues. CDR3: CASSLGQPSSTDTQYF. In DNA, the CDR3 is TGTGCCAGCAGCTTGGGACAGCCCTCTAGCACAGATACGCAGTATTTT.

By share, this clonotype counts as large (0.1 to 1%). The chain uses TRBV6-4 and TRBJ1-1; D call uncertain. This CDR3 is 13 amino acids long. Germline loops: CDR1 MRHNA, CDR2 SNTAGT. V lost 0 bases and J lost 2, with 4 bases in between. The CDR3 here is CASSDSDNTEAFF. CDR3 nucleotides: TGTGCCAGCAGTGACTCGGACAACACTGAAGCTTTCTTT.

This clonotype has only a few counts. The rearrangement joins TRBV25-1 to TRBJ2-5; D call uncertain. Germline V gene sequence: CDR1 MGHDK, CDR2 SYGVNS. This CDR3 has 14 amino acids. Trimming shortened V by 2 bases and J by 5 bases, and 12 bases separated the two germline ends. The CDR3 nucleotides read TGTGCCAGCAGTGAAAAGGGTCACGTGGAGACCCAGTACTTC. Protein product: CASSEKGHVETQYF.

V gene TRBV7-9 combines with J gene TRBJ2-6; weak D call: TRBD1 (5 bases). Looked up from germline, CDR1 is SEHNR and CDR2 is FQNEAQ (reference sequence). The CDR3 has 20 residues. Between the trimmed V and J ends, which lost 3 bases and 3 bases, there was a span of 24 bases. CDR3 protein: CASSFVDKTASGYGANVLTF. The CDR3 DNA reads as TGTGCCAGCAGCTTTGTGGACAAAACAGCGTCGGGTTATGGGGCCAACGTCCTGACTTTC.

The sample holds a few counts of this clonotype. This rearrangement joins TRBV4-1 to TRBJ2-1, with 8 bases fitting TRBD2. Germline values: CDR1 MGHRA, CDR2 YSYEKL. This CDR3 contains 17 residues. V gave up 1 base and J gave up 3 bases; unmatched junction bases: 8. Here the CDR3 DNA reads TGCGCCAGCAGCCAAGGATTACTAGCGGAAATCTACAATGAGCAGTTCTTC. Its protein is CASSQGLLAEIYNEQFF.

This clonotype is labeled as large. CDR3 nucleotides: TGTGCCAGCAGTAGCGGGAGCACCGGGGAGCTGTTTTTT. Translated: CASSSGSTGELFF. The V and J genes are TRBV6-4 and TRBJ2-2, with 8 bases identical to TRBD2. V lost 5 bases to trimming and J lost 4 bases; unmatched junction nucleotides: 0. Germline lookup yields CDR1 MRHNA and CDR2 SNTAGT. This CDR3 region has 13 residues.

Regarding this clonotype: This may arise from a read error, as a much more abundant clone is one base away. Given the absence of the conserved phenylalanine or tryptophan at the CDR3 end, a read error is likely. The V call is TRBV6-5, the J call TRBJ1-4; TRBD1 matches at 7 bases. J gave up 3 bases and V 6 bases, and 4 bases lay outside the gene matches. Germline assignment: CDR1 MNHEY and CDR2 SVGAGI. The CDR3 loop spans 14 amino acids. The CDR3 sequence: CASSRDSPNEKLFS. The CDR3 DNA reads as TGTGCCAGCAGCAGGGACAGCCCTAATGAAAAACTGTTTTCT.

By sample share, this clonotype is large. The CDR3 region has the DNA TGTGCCAGCTCACCTCTCCCGGGGAACACTGAAGCTTTCTTT. It codes for CASSPLPGNTEAFF. This chain connects TRBV18 to TRBJ1-1; D is undetermined. V lost 3 bases to trimming and J lost 1 base, with 9 bases between them. Per the germline V gene, CDR1 is KGHSH and CDR2 is LQKENI. The CDR3 runs 14 residues.

The chain links TRBV29-1 to TRBJ2-1; D might be TRBD1 or TRBD2, each matching 5 bases. The CDR3 contains 14 residues. The germline gives CDR1 SQVTM, CDR2 ANQGSEA. Between the trimmed V and J ends, which lost 3 bases and 2 bases, there was a span of 11 bases. The CDR3 region has the DNA TGCAGCGTTGACGGGGCAGGGCCCTACAATGAGCAGTTCTTC. Protein: CSVDGAGPYNEQFF.

In its sample, this clonotype ranks as medium-sized (0.01 to 0.1%). The CDR3 DNA follows: TGTGCCAGCGGACAGGCTGTGTCTGAAGCTTTCTTT. Its protein is CASGQAVSEAFF. The genes are TRBV6-1 and TRBJ1-1; 7 bases agree with TRBD1. There are 12 residues in the CDR3. From germline, CDR1 is MNHNS and CDR2 SASEGT. Germline trimming cut 8 bases from V and 6 bases from J; bases unmatched to any gene: 6.

The chain joins TRBV6-6 to TRBJ2-7; perhaps TRBD1 as D (6 bases). This CDR3 is 14 amino acids long. The germline CDR1 and CDR2 sequences are MNHNY and SVGAGI (reference sequence). Deletions cut 3 bases from V and 4 bases from J, with 13 bases between. For the CDR3, the DNA is TGTGCCAGCAGTTATGGGGGCCCCGGTTACGAGCAGTACTTC. It encodes CASSYGGPGYEQYF.

This chain joins TRBV3-1 and TRBJ2-1; no firm D call. Trimming took 1 base from V and 1 from J, leaving 8 bases between them. The germline V gene has CDR1 LGHDT and CDR2 YNNKEL (reference sequence). This CDR3 is 15 amino acids long. The CDR3 bases are TGTGCCAGCAGCCAAGGTCACGGGTCCTACAATGAGCAGTTCTTC. This encodes CASSQGHGSYNEQFF.

The chain carries TRBV7-9 and TRBJ1-2, with a possible D match to TRBD1 (5 bases). This CDR3 comprises 14 residues. The germline gives CDR1 SEHNR, CDR2 FQNEAQ (reference sequence). V lost 5 bases and J lost 4, with 14 bases in between. For the CDR3, the DNA is TGTGCCAGCAGCCTCAGTGGGGCGGCCTATGGCTACACCTTC. Its protein product is CASSLSGAAYGYTF.

By sample fraction, this clonotype is medium-sized (0.01 to 0.1%). This chain connects TRBV6-4 to TRBJ1-6, with TRBD1 as a possible D gene (6 bases). This CDR3 region has 15 residues. Germline CDR1 MRHNA, CDR2 SNTAGT. Deletions cut 4 bases from V and 6 bases from J, with 13 bases between. This chain's CDR3 is CASSGQAVGNSPLHF. Here the CDR3 DNA reads TGTGCCAGCAGTGGACAGGCCGTGGGTAATTCACCCCTCCACTTT.

This clonotype is deemed medium-sized. This chain joins TRBV18 and TRBJ2-3; maybe TRBD2 (6 bases). V dropped 5 bases and J dropped 4 bases, with 13 bases sitting between them. CDR3 length: 14 amino acids. Germline V lookup: CDR1 KGHSH, CDR2 LQKENI. CDR3 region: CASSTQPGADTQYF. CDR3 DNA: TGTGCCAGCTCAACACAGCCGGGGGCAGATACGCAGTATTTT.

This clonotype was observed a single time. The rearrangement links TRBV19 to TRBJ2-5; the D gene is possibly TRBD2 (7 bases). The CDR3 loop spans 15 amino acids. Germline values: CDR1 LNHDA, CDR2 SQIVND (reference sequence). The ends were cut back, 1 base at V and 3 bases at J, with 12 bases in the middle. The CDR3 spells CASSIAGGLEETQYF. Here the CDR3 DNA reads TGTGCCAGTAGTATAGCGGGGGGCTTGGAAGAGACCCAGTACTTC.

The chain has TRBV7-3 and TRBJ2-7; 13 bases fit TRBD2. With 5 bases clipped from V and 7 bases from J, the junction kept 5 bases outside the gene matches. This CDR3 contains 14 residues. CDR1 SGHTA and CDR2 FQGTGA come from the germline V gene. The CDR3 DNA sequence: TGTGCCAGCAGCCCGGGACTAGCGGGATCAGAGCAGTACTTC. Translating gives CASSPGLAGSEQYF.

Concerning this clonotype itself: Given a much more abundant clone one base away, this may be a read error. This sequence joins TRBV28 and TRBJ1-5; no definite D call. The germline V gene has CDR1 MDHEN and CDR2 SYDVKM. CDR3 length: 15 amino acids. Here the CDR3 reads CASSSGLPGNQTQHF. The DNA of the CDR3 is TGTGCCAGCAGTAGCGGACTCCCTGGGAATCAGACCCAGCATTTT.

The chain links TRBV6-5 to TRBJ2-1, with no clear D. The CDR3 totals 13 residues. Germline lookup yields CDR1 MNHEY and CDR2 SVGAGI. Trimming pared 6 bases from V and 8 bases from J, leaving 14 bases between. CDR3 amino acids: CASSTAQVHEQFF. CDR3 in DNA: TGTGCCAGCAGCACAGCCCAGGTTCATGAGCAGTTCTTC.

Relative to its sample, this clonotype is medium-sized (0.01 to 0.1%). The J gene is TRBJ2-4, the V gene TRBV28; 8 positions agree with TRBD1. Germline CDR1 is MDHEN and CDR2 is SYDVKM. The CDR3 has 14 amino acids. Trimming removed 5 bases from V and 9 bases from J; junction bases left unmatched: 9. The CDR3 DNA follows: TGTGCCAGCAGTCCGTTGACAGGGGCGGGCATTCAGTACTTC. It specifies CASSPLTGAGIQYF.

The rearrangement joins TRBV28 to TRBJ2-7, with D tentatively TRBD2 (6 bases). Looked up from germline, CDR1 is MDHEN and CDR2 is SYDVKM. Trimming removed 9 bases from V and 2 bases from J, with 17 bases in between. The CDR3 has 14 amino acids. In DNA form, the CDR3 reads TGTGCCAGTTCAACCGGGACTCCAACCTACGAGCAGTACTTC. Its translation: CASSTGTPTYEQYF.

This clonotype is medium-sized. The chain joins TRBV6-6 to TRBJ1-5; the D is unclear. Germline CDR1 reads MNHNY; CDR2 reads SVGAGI (reference sequence). The CDR3 loop spans 16 amino acids. V lost 9 bases to trimming and J lost 4 bases, with 22 bases between them. Here the CDR3 DNA reads TGTGCCAGTAACTCCAAAACGGGGTTTTGGAATCAGCCCCAGCATTTT. This encodes CASNSKTGFWNQPQHF.